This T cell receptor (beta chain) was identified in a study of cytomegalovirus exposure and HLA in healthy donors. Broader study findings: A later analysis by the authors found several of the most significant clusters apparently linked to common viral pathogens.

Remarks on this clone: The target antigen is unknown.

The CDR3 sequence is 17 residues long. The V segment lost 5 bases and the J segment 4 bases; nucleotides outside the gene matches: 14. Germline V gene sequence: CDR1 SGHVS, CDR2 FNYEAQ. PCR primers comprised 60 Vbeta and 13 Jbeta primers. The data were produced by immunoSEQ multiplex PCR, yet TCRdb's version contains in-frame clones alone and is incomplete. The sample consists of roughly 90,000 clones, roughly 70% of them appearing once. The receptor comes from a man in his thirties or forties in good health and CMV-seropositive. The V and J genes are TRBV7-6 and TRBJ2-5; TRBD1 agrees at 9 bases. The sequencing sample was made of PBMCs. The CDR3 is CASSVSTGGTPPETQYF. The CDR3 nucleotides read TGTGCCAGCAGCGTATCGACAGGGGGGACCCCCCCAGAGACCCAGTACTTC. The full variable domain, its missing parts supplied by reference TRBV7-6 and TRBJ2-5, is GAGVSQSPRYKVTKRGQDVALRCDPISGHVSLYWYRQALGQGPEFLTYFNYEAQQDKSGLPNDRFSAERPEGSISTLTIQRTEQRDSAMYRCASSVSTGGTPPETQYFGPGTRLLVL.